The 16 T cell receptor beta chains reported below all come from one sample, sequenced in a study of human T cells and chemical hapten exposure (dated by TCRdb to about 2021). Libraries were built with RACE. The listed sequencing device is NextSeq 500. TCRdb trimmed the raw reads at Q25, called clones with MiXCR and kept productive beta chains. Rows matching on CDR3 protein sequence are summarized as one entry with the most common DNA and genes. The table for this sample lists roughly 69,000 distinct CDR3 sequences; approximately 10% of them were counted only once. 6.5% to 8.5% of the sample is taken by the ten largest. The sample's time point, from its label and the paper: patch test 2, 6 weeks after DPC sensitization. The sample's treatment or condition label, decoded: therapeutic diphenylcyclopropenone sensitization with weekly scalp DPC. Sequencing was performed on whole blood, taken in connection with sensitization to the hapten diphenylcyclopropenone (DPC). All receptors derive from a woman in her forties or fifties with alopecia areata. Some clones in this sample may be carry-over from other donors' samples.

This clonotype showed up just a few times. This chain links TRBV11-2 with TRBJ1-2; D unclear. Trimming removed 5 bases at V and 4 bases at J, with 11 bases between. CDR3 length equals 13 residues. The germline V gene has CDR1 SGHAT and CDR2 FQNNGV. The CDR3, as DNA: TGTGCCAGCAGCGTACAGAAAGCCTATGGCTACACCTTC. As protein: CASSVQKAYGYTF.

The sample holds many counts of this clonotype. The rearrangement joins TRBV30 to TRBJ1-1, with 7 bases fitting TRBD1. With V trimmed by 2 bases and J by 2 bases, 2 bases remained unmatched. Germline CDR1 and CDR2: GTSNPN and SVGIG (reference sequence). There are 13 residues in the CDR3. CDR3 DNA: TGTGCCTGGAGTCACAGGGGAAACACTGAAGCTTTCTTT. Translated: CAWSHRGNTEAFF. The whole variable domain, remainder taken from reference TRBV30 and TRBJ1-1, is SQTIHQWPATLVQPVGSPLSLECTVEGTSNPNLYWYRQAAGRGLQLLFYSVGIGQISSEVPQNLSASRPQDRQFILSSKKLLLSDSGFYLCAWSHRGNTEAFFGQGTRLTVV.

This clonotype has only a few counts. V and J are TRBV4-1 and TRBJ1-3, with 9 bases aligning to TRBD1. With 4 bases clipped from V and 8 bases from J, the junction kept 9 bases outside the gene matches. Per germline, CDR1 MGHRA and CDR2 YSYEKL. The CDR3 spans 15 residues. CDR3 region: CASSRRTGGSDTIYF. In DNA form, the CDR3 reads TGCGCCAGCAGCCGGCGAACAGGGGGCTCAGACACCATATATTTT.

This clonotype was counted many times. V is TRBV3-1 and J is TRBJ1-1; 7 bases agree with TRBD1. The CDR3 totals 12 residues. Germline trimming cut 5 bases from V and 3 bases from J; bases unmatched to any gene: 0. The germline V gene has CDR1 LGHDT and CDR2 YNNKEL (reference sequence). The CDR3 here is CASSDRDTEAFF. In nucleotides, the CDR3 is TGTGCCAGCAGCGACAGGGACACTGAAGCTTTCTTT.

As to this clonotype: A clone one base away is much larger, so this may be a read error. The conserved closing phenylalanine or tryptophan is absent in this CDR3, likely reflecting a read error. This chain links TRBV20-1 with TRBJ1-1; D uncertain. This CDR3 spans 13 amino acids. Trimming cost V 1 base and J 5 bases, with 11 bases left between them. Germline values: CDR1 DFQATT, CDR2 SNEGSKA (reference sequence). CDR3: CSARVAGWTEAFS. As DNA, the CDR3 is TGCAGTGCTAGAGTCGCAGGATGGACTGAAGCTTTCTCT.

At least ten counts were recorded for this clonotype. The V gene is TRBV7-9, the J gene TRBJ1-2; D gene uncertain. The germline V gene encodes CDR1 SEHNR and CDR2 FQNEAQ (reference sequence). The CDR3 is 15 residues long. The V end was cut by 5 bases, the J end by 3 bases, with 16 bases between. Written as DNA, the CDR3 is TGTGCCAGCAGCCCCAGTCACAGAGACCACTATGGCTACACCTTC. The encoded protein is CASSPSHRDHYGYTF.

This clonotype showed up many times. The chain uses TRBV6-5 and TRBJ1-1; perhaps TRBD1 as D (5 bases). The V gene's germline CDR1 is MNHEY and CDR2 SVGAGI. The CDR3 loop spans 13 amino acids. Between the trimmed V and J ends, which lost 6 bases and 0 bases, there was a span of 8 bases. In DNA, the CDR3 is TGTGCCAGCAGCAGGGATTTGAACACTGAAGCTTTCTTT. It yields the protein CASSRDLNTEAFF.

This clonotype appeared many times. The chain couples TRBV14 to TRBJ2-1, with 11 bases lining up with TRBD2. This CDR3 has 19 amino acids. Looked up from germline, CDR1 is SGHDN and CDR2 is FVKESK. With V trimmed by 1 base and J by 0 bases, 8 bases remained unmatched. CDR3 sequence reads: CASSQGSVAGGGSYNEQFF. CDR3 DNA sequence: TGTGCCAGCAGCCAAGGGTCAGTAGCGGGAGGGGGCTCCTACAATGAGCAGTTCTTC.

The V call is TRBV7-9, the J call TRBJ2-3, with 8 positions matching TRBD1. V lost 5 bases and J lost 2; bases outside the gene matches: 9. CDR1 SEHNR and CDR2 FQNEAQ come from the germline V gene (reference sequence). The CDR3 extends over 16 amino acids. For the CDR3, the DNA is TGTGCCAGCAGCCCTAGGACAGGGCGCCTCACAGATACGCAGTATTTT. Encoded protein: CASSPRTGRLTDTQYF.

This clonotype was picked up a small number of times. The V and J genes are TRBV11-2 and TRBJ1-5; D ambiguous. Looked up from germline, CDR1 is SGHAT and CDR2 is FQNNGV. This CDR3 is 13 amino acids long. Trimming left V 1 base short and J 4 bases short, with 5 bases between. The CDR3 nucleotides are TGTGCCAGCAGCTTAGGAGCTAATCAGCCCCAGCATTTT. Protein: CASSLGANQPQHF.

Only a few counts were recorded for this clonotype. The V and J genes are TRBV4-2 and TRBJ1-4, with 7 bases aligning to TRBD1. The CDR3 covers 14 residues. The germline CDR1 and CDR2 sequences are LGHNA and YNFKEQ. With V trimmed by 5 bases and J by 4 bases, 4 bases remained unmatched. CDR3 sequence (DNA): TGTGCCAGCAGCTCCCAGGGGGATAATGAAAAACTGTTTTTT. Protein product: CASSSQGDNEKLFF.

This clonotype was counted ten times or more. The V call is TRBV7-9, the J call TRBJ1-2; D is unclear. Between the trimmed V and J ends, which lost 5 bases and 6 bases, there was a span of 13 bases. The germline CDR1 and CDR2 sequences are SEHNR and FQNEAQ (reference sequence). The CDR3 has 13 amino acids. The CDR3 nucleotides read TGTGCCAGCAGCCCCGGGCCGGCCCATGGCTACACCTTC. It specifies CASSPGPAHGYTF.

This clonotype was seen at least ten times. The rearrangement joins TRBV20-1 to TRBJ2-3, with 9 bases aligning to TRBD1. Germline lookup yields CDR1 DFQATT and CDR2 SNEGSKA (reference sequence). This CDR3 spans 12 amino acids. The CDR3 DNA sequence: TGCACCACGTACCGGGACAGGGATTCGCAGTATTTT. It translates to CTTYRDRDSQYF.

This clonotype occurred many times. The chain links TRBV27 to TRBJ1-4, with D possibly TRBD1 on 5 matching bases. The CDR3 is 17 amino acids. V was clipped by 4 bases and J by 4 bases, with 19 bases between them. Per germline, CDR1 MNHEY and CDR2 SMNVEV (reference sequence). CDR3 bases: TGTGCCAGCAGTTCTTGGAGGGGCTCTTATAATAATGAAAAACTGTTTTTT. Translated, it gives CASSSWRGSYNNEKLFF.

CDR3 protein: CSVGHSGAYNEQFF. The CDR3 bases are TGCAGCGTTGGTCATAGCGGGGCATACAATGAGCAGTTCTTC. This chain joins TRBV29-1 and TRBJ2-1; 8 nucleotides align to TRBD2. In germline, CDR1 is SQVTM, CDR2 ANQGSEA. Trimming removed 4 bases from V and 4 bases from J; junction bases left unmatched: 6. This CDR3 region has 14 residues.

CDR3 nucleotides: TGTGCCAGCAGCTTAAGTGGCGGGAGGGCAGATACGCAGTATTTT. Protein: CASSLSGGRADTQYF. The chain links TRBV13 to TRBJ2-3; 9 bases agree with TRBD2. Germline loops: CDR1 PRHDT, CDR2 FYEKMQ (reference sequence). With V trimmed by 2 bases and J by 4 bases, 4 bases remained unmatched. This CDR3 has 15 amino acids.